The 8 T cell receptor beta chains reported below all come from one sample, sequenced in a study of blood T cell repertoires in COVID-19. Repertoires were generated with immunoSEQ multiplex PCR, while TCRdb's copy carries only in-frame clones and drops some. This sample has some 250,000 clones, with around 93% found just once. Specimen: PBMCs or T cells enriched from blood (not recorded which). These receptor sequences come from a human donor in a cohort exposed to, infected with or recovered from COVID-19 (not recorded which). The donor label of this sample is uncertain.

The chain carries TRBV7-6 and TRBJ2-7; 14 bases align to TRBD2. The V gene's germline CDR1 is SGHVS and CDR2 FNYEAQ. The CDR3 spans 17 residues. The ends lost 5 bases at V and 5 bases at J; junction bases unmatched: 11. The CDR3 sequence is CASSQTSGGEIEDEQYF. The DNA of the CDR3 is TGTGCCAGCAGCCAGACTAGCGGGGGGGAAATAGAGGACGAGCAGTACTTC.

The J gene is TRBJ2-4, the V gene TRBV20-1, with D unclear. The ends were cut back, 3 bases at V and 3 bases at J, with 18 bases in the middle. Germline CDR1 DFQATT, CDR2 SNEGSKA (reference sequence). There are 16 residues in the CDR3. CDR3 DNA: TGCAGTGCTAGTTCTTGGGCAGTTCTCGGCAAAAACATTCAGTACTTC. It specifies CSASSWAVLGKNIQYF.

The J gene is TRBJ1-1, the V gene TRBV24-1; TRBD1 is a possible D gene (6 bases). The germline gives CDR1 KGHDR, CDR2 SFDVKD. The V and J ends lost 2 bases and 5 bases respectively, with 14 bases between them. This CDR3 has 15 residues. DNA for the CDR3: TGTGCCACCAGTGATTCGACAGGCGGGTTGACTGAAGCTTTCTTT. Its protein is CATSDSTGGLTEAFF.

The J gene is TRBJ1-3, the V gene TRBV4-3, with no clear D. The germline CDR1 and CDR2 sequences are LGHNA and YSLEER. V shed 3 bases and J shed 3 bases, with 9 bases lying between them. This CDR3 has 14 amino acids. CDR3: CASSQNSGGNTIYF. Here the CDR3 DNA reads TGCGCCAGCAGCCAGAATAGTGGTGGAAACACCATATATTTT.

The rearrangement uses TRBV3-1 (or the pseudogene TRBV3-2) and TRBJ2-3; 13 positions match TRBD2. With 0 bases clipped from V and 0 bases from J, the junction kept 12 bases outside the gene matches. Germline lookup yields CDR1 LGHDT and CDR2 YNNKEL (reference sequence). The CDR3 spans 21 residues. The CDR3: CASSQDPGLAGYFISTDTQYF. CDR3 nucleotides: TGTGCCAGCAGCCAAGATCCGGGACTAGCGGGGTACTTTATCAGCACAGATACGCAGTATTTT.

This clone was seen only a few times. The rearrangement uses TRBV30 and TRBJ2-2; 10 bases line up with TRBD1. V lost 4 bases and J lost 8; bases outside the gene matches: 10. The CDR3 runs to 15 residues. Germline CDR1 is GTSNPN and CDR2 is SVGIG (reference sequence). The CDR3, as DNA: TGTGCCTGGAACCTCCGGGACAGGGGTTCTGGGGAGCTGTTTTTT. This sequence encodes CAWNLRDRGSGELFF.

The chain couples TRBV19 to TRBJ1-1; D call uncertain. The CDR3 runs to 13 residues. The germline gives CDR1 LNHDA, CDR2 SQIVND (reference sequence). Trimming left V 4 bases short and J 0 bases short, with 6 bases between. CDR3 loop: CASSTNMNTEAFF. For the CDR3, the DNA is TGTGCCAGTAGTACAAACATGAACACTGAAGCTTTCTTT.

The chain uses TRBV19 and TRBJ1-5; no clear D gene. Germline V gene sequence: CDR1 LNHDA, CDR2 SQIVND (reference sequence). The CDR3 has 13 residues. The germline V and J ends were trimmed by 5 bases and 7 bases, with 12 bases remaining between them. CDR3 residues: CASSWADRQPQHF. The DNA of the CDR3 is TGTGCCAGTAGTTGGGCCGATCGACAGCCCCAGCATTTT. Based on the CDR3 plus reference TRBV19 and TRBJ1-5, the full variable domain is DGGITQSPKYLFRKEGQNVTLSCEQNLNHDAMYWYRQDPGQGLRLIYYSQIVNDFQKGDIAEGYSVSREKKESFPLTVTSAQKNPTAFYLCASSWADRQPQHFGDGTRLSIL.